Listed below are T cell receptor beta chains from one sample, sequenced in a study of shared clonotypes between healthy human individuals. TCRdb's table, derived via immunoSEQ multiplex PCR, lists solely in-frame clones and lacks some. The sample holds about 1,500,000 clones; about 96% are singletons and the top ten take roughly 1.2%. Input material: naive CD4+ T cells sorted from blood. Every receptor here comes from a man aged 30-40 years in good health. Each CDR3 is given with its conserved first and last residue.

cdr3_length	j_call	v_call	cdr3_aa
16	TRBJ1-3	TRBV5-1	CASSLGDRGQGNTIYF
16	TRBJ2-5	TRBV7-9	CASSLVGRKYQETQYF
13	TRBJ2-1	TRBV2	CASSRDSYNEQFF
16	TRBJ2-7	TRBV4-1	CASSLGLAGVSYEQYF
16	TRBJ1-1	TRBV13	CASSFTIRGPMTEAFF
15	TRBJ1-2	TRBV2	CASHPPGQGSYGYTF
13	TRBJ1-4	TRBV15	CATSRAGNEKLFF
13	TRBJ2-7	TRBV2	CASNPGRGYEQYF
11	TRBJ2-7	TRBV29-1	CSGEGPHEQYF
15	TRBJ1-5	TRBV6-1	CASSEAGGGHQPQHF
15	TRBJ2-5	TRBV7-6	CASSLGVGRQETQYF
17	TRBJ2-5	TRBV18	CASSPSRDRAEVGTQYF
13	TRBJ2-7	TRBV28	CATQTSGRGEQYF
15	TRBJ2-1	TRBV7-8	CASSFQILAYNEQFF
15	TRBJ2-3	TRBV10-1	CASSGQQGSTDTQYF
14	TRBJ2-2	TRBV6-1	CASSEVWWAGELFF
12	TRBJ2-7	TRBV2	CASNKDSPEQYF
17	TRBJ2-3	TRBV21-1	CASSIPRTGKQADTQYF
15	TRBJ2-7	TRBV12-5	CASGLVRGSGHEQYF